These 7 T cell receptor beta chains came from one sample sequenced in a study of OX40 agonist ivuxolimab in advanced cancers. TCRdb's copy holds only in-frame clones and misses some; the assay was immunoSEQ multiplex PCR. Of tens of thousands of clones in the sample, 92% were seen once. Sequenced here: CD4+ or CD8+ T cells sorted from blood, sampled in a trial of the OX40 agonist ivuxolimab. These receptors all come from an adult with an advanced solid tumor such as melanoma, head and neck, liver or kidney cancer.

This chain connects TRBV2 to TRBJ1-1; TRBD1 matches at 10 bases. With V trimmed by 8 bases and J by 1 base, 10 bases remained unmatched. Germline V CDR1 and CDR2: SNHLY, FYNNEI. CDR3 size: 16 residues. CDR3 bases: TGTGCCAGCCCACTGACAGGGGGCATGGGGAACACTGAAGCTTTCTTT. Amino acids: CASPLTGGMGNTEAFF.

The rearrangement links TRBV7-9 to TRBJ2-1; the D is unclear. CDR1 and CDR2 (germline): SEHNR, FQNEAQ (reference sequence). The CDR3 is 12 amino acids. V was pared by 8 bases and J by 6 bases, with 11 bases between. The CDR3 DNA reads TGTGCCAGCGGATTGGGCCCCAATGAGCAGTTCTTC. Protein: CASGLGPNEQFF.

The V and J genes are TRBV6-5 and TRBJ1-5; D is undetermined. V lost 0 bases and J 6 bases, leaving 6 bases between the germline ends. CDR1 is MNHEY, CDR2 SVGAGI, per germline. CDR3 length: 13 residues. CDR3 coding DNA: TGTGCCAGCAGTTACTCAACCGGTCAGCCCCAGCATTTT. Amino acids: CASSYSTGQPQHF.

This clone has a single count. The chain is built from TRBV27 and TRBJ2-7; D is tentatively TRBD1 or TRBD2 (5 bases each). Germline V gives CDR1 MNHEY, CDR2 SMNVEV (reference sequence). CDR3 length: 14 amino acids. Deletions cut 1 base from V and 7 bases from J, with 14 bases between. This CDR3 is CASSLFSGRGEQYF. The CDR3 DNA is TGTGCCAGCAGTTTATTCTCAGGGCGAGGGGAGCAGTACTTC.

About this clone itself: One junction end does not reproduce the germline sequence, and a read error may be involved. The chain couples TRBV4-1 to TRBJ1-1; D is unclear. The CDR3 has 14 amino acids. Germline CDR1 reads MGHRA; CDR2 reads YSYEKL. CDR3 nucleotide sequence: TGCGCCAACAGCCAAAGAGTCTTGAACACTGAAGCTTTCTTT. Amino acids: CANSQRVLNTEAFF.

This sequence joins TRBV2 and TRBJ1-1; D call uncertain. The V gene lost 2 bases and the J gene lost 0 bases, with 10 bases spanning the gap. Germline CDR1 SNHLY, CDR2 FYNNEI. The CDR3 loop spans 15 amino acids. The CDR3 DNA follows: TGTGCCAGCAGTGAACCCGCAGTGATGAACACTGAAGCTTTCTTT. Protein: CASSEPAVMNTEAFF. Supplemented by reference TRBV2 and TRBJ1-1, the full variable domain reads EPEVTQTPSHQVTQMGQEVILRCVPISNHLYFYWYRQILGQKVEFLVSFYNNEISEKSEIFDDQFSVERPDGSNFTLKIRSTKLEDSAMYFCASSEPAVMNTEAFFGQGTRLTVV.

CDR3 sequence reads: CASSLVSYREGMDTEAFF. The CDR3 DNA sequence: TGTGCCAGCAGCTTGGTAAGTTACAGGGAAGGCATGGACACTGAAGCTTTCTTT. J is TRBJ1-1 and V is TRBV5-6, with D maybe TRBD1 (6 bases). The CDR3 sequence is 18 residues long. V lost 0 bases and J 3 bases, leaving 21 bases between the germline ends. Germline V gene lookup returns CDR1 SGHDT and CDR2 YYEEEE.